Listed here are 25 T cell receptor beta chains from one sample, sequenced in a study of Graves' ophthalmopathy and Graves' hyperthyroidism. Amplification targeted the TCR beta CDR3 regions, with RNA transcripts as the source material. HTBI-primed RT-PCR formed the first round, and a multiplex PCR formed the second. TCRdb called the multiplex PCR reads again in MiXCR, with one record for every CDR3 protein. The sample shows roughly 700,000 distinct CDR3 sequences, roughly two fifths of them seen only once. The material sequenced was peripheral blood. These receptors all stem from an adult man with Graves' ophthalmopathy.

V usage is TRBV29-1 and J usage is TRBJ2-3; a weak D match, TRBD2 (7 bases). Trimming cost V 1 base and J 2 bases, with 16 bases left between them. This CDR3 is built from 16 residues. Per germline, CDR1 SQVTM and CDR2 ANQGSEA. The CDR3 DNA follows: TGCAGCGTTGAAGCGGGTGCGGGGGCAATCACAGATACGCAGTATTTT. Residues: CSVEAGAGAITDTQYF.

For this clonotype: A much larger clone sits a single nucleotide away, making a read error possible. V is TRBV2 and J is TRBJ1-1, with 8 bases matching TRBD1. This CDR3 has 13 amino acids. The germline V gene has CDR1 SNHLY and CDR2 FYNNEI. The CDR3 sequence: CVSSEGDRSKAFF. In nucleotides, the CDR3 is TGTGTCAGCAGTGAAGGGGACAGGAGCAAAGCTTTCTTT.

This chain joins TRBV11-2 and TRBJ1-1; tentatively, D is TRBD1 (5 bases). V shed 2 bases and J shed 5 bases, with 21 bases lying between them. The CDR3 sequence is 17 residues long. Germline V gives CDR1 SGHAT, CDR2 FQNNGV. CDR3 nucleotide sequence: TGTGCCAGCAGCTTAAGGGGCAGTCGGGGTGGCGGGACTGAAGCTTTCTTT. Translating it yields CASSLRGSRGGGTEAFF. Together with reference TRBV11-2 and TRBJ1-1, the CDR3 gives the full variable domain: EAGVAQSPRYKIIEKRQSVAFWCNPISGHATLYWYQQILGQGPKLLIQFQNNGVVDDSQLPKDRFSAERLKGVDSTLKIQPAKLEDSAVYLCASSLRGSRGGGTEAFFGQGTRLTVV.

The chain recombines TRBV28 with TRBJ1-1; 8 nucleotides match TRBD1. Germline V gene data show CDR1 as MDHEN and CDR2 as SYDVKM. The CDR3 is 16 amino acids. Losses at the gene ends were 6 bases for V and 4 bases for J; bases not matched to a gene: 13. Here the CDR3 reads CASSSFQGALGTEAFF. For the CDR3, the DNA is TGTGCCAGCAGCTCATTCCAGGGGGCGCTTGGCACTGAAGCTTTCTTT.

In nucleotides, the CDR3 is TGTGCCAGCACCCCGGGGGTGCCCTATGGCTACACCTTC. Translation gives CASTPGVPYGYTF. The chain links TRBV6-4 to TRBJ1-2, with D perhaps matching TRBD1 (5 bases). V lost 7 bases to trimming and J lost 4 bases, with 13 bases between them. The germline gives CDR1 MRHNA, CDR2 SNTAGT. This CDR3 has 13 amino acids.

This sequence joins TRBV9 and TRBJ1-1, with D unclear. The germline V and J ends were trimmed by 0 bases and 0 bases, with 9 bases remaining between them. The germline V gene has CDR1 SGDLS and CDR2 YYNGEE. The CDR3 covers 15 residues. In DNA, the CDR3 is TGTGCCAGCAGCGTAGCTGATAAGATGAACACTGAAGCTTTCTTT. It specifies CASSVADKMNTEAFF.

This clonotype came up once. The chain links TRBV4-3 to TRBJ1-6; a possible D gene is TRBD1 (5 bases). The CDR3 contains 17 residues. CDR1 is LGHNA and CDR2 is YSLEER in the germline V gene. V was clipped by 4 bases and J by 7 bases, with 20 bases between them. This CDR3 is CASSLDLRGSTNSPLHF. The CDR3 nucleotides are TGCGCCAGCAGCCTCGACCTACGGGGCAGCACAAATTCACCCCTCCACTTT.

The chain recombines TRBV29-1 with TRBJ1-1; 8 bases are shared with TRBD1. The CDR3 contains 12 residues. Germline-derived CDR1 and CDR2 are SQVTM and ANQGSEA. Losses at the gene ends were 8 bases for V and 1 base for J; bases not matched to a gene: 3. CDR3 DNA: TGCAGCAGCGACAGGGGGAACACTGAAGCTTTCTTT. Protein sequence: CSSDRGNTEAFF.

In its sample, this clonotype was seen a few times. The rearrangement joins TRBV7-9 to TRBJ1-3; the D is unclear. V lost 1 base, J lost 0 bases, and 10 bases lay in between. CDR3 size: 16 residues. Germline CDR1 is SEHNR and CDR2 is FQNEAQ (reference sequence). CDR3 residues: CASSLEESSSGNTIYF. The DNA for the CDR3 is TGTGCCAGCAGCTTAGAGGAGTCTTCCTCTGGAAACACCATATATTTT.

The genes are TRBV6-5 and TRBJ1-6, with 7 nucleotides matching TRBD1. The CDR3 has 14 residues. V was clipped by 4 bases and J by 10 bases; unmatched bases: 7. From germline, CDR1 is MNHEY and CDR2 SVGAGI. CDR3 protein: CASSFRGQPSPLHF. CDR3 nucleotides: TGTGCCAGCAGTTTTCGGGGACAGCCCTCACCCCTCCACTTT.

This clonotype was detected a few times. This sequence joins TRBV4-1 and TRBJ1-4; D is ambiguous. The V and J ends lost 4 bases and 0 bases respectively, with 6 bases between them. Germline V gene lookup returns CDR1 MGHRA and CDR2 YSYEKL. The CDR3 runs to 14 residues. CDR3 sequence reads: CASSRSATNEKLFF. In DNA form, the CDR3 reads TGCGCCAGCAGCCGCAGTGCAACTAATGAAAAACTGTTTTTT.

This clonotype was seen ten or more times. The V and J genes are TRBV7-8 and TRBJ2-5; D gene unclear. CDR3 length equals 13 residues. CDR1 is SGHVS and CDR2 is FQNEAQ in the germline V gene. The V and J ends lost 3 bases and 3 bases respectively, with 8 bases between them. The CDR3 DNA reads TGTGCCAGCAGCTTCGGTCACAAAGAGACCCAGTACTTC. This translates into CASSFGHKETQYF.

Ten or more counts support this clonotype. CDR3 nucleotides: TGTGCCAGCAGCTTAGATCGGAACCAGCCCCAGCATTTT. Its translation is CASSLDRNQPQHF. The J gene is TRBJ1-5, the V gene TRBV7-2; the D is unclear. Trimming removed 1 base at V and 7 bases at J, with 8 bases between. This CDR3 is 13 amino acids long. CDR1 is SGHTA, CDR2 FQGNSA, per germline.

This chain links TRBV10-3 with TRBJ2-2; the match to TRBD2 covers 10 bases. V trimming: 4 bases; J trimming: 2 bases; junction bases outside the gene matches: 7. CDR1 is ENHRY and CDR2 is SYGVKD in the germline V gene. The CDR3 sequence is 17 residues long. In DNA form, the CDR3 reads TGTGCCATCAGTGGGTCTAAACTAGCGGGAAACACCGGGGAGCTGTTTTTT. It encodes CAISGSKLAGNTGELFF.

Worth noting for this clonotype: Given a much more abundant clone one base away, this may be a read error. The chain carries TRBV10-3 and TRBJ2-7, with TRBD1 identical over 10 bases. The CDR3 has 14 amino acids. The germline CDR1 and CDR2 sequences are ENHRY and SYGVKD. The CDR3 sequence is CDIRYGTGAYEQYF. The CDR3 DNA reads TGTGACATCAGATACGGGACAGGGGCCTACGAGCAGTACTTC.

The chain carries TRBV19 and TRBJ2-2, with a weak D call TRBD1 (6 bases). There are 16 residues in the CDR3. Trimming left V 5 bases short and J 0 bases short, with 13 bases between. CDR1 is LNHDA and CDR2 is SQIVND in the germline V gene (reference sequence). The CDR3 loop is CASSPIGQPNTGELFF. Written as DNA, the CDR3 is TGTGCCAGTAGTCCTATTGGACAGCCGAACACCGGGGAGCTGTTTTTT.

This clonotype was detected once. The genes are TRBV20-1 and TRBJ1-3; 7 bases map to TRBD2. The end of the DNA is better explained by TRBJ2-2, so the J call may be wrong. The CDR3 has 14 amino acids. Looked up from germline, CDR1 is DFQATT and CDR2 is SNEGSKA (reference sequence). The DNA for the CDR3 is TGCAGTGCGATGAGCGGGGCATACACCGGGGAGCTGTTTTTT. Translated: CSAMSGAYTGELFF.

This clonotype was detected only a few times. The chain employs TRBV6-5 and TRBJ1-1, with D perhaps matching TRBD1 (5 bases). The length of the CDR3 is 16 residues. Trimming took off 5 bases at V and 4 bases at J, with 20 bases between the two ends. Germline V gene data show CDR1 as MNHEY and CDR2 as SVGAGI. CDR3 region: CASSRGGRARGTEAFF. CDR3 nucleotides: TGTGCCAGCAGTAGGGGAGGACGGGCAAGGGGCACTGAAGCTTTCTTT.

The chain couples TRBV6-6 to TRBJ2-5; D is uncertain. This CDR3 comprises 15 residues. Germline V CDR1 and CDR2: MNHNY, SVGAGI (reference sequence). Between the trimmed V and J ends, which lost 0 bases and 5 bases, there was a span of 13 bases. CDR3 DNA sequence: TGTGCCAGCAGTTACTCGACTTGGCTTCCCGAGACCCAGTACTTC. Translated, it gives CASSYSTWLPETQYF.

Details on this clonotype: One end of the junction varies from germline; a read error may be responsible. The chain employs TRBV10-3 and TRBJ2-5; a weak D match, TRBD1 (5 bases). This CDR3 is built from 15 residues. Germline CDR1 is ENHRY and CDR2 is SYGVKD. CDR3 sequence (DNA): TGTGCCAGCAGTTACTCTCGACGGCGACAGGAGACCCAGTACTTC. Translation: CASSYSRRRQETQYF.

This chain joins TRBV10-3 and TRBJ1-4; D might be TRBD1 (6 bases). With 4 bases removed from V and 0 bases from J, the gap between germline ends came to 12 bases. The germline V gene encodes CDR1 ENHRY and CDR2 SYGVKD. This CDR3 is 16 amino acids long. CDR3 DNA: TGTGCCATCAGTGGTGGAGGGGGGGCAACTAATGAAAAACTGTTTTTT. This encodes CAISGGGGATNEKLFF.

This chain joins TRBV9 and TRBJ2-7, with TRBD1 identical over 9 bases. Germline-derived CDR1 and CDR2 are SGDLS and YYNGEE. The CDR3 covers 16 residues. Trimming took 3 bases from V and 4 from J; bases not matched to a gene: 11. CDR3 nucleotide sequence: TGTGCCAGCAGCGCAAACCCGGGACAGGGTGTGTACGAGCAGTACTTC. It specifies CASSANPGQGVYEQYF.

This clonotype was found many times. The V gene is TRBV29-1, the J gene TRBJ2-7; D possibly corresponds to TRBD2 (5 bases). The V gene's germline CDR1 is SQVTM and CDR2 ANQGSEA. Trimming stripped 4 bases from V and 4 bases from J, with 8 bases between. The CDR3 has 11 amino acids. CDR3: CSVGGSYEQYF. CDR3 DNA sequence: TGCAGCGTTGGAGGGAGTTACGAGCAGTACTTC.

This clonotype was counted between two and nine times. The chain has TRBV25-1 and TRBJ1-2; 10 bases line up with TRBD1. In germline, CDR1 is MGHDK, CDR2 SYGVNS. The CDR3 is 16 residues long. V gave up 5 bases and J gave up 6 bases; unmatched junction bases: 12. The CDR3 DNA sequence: TGTGCCAGCAGTTACTCGCCCGGACAGGGGGGACATGGCTACACCTTC. It specifies CASSYSPGQGGHGYTF.

V and J are TRBV11-2 and TRBJ1-1, with 10 bases fitting TRBD1. CDR1 and CDR2 from the germline V gene are SGHAT and FQNNGV. V shed 1 base and J 10 bases; nucleotides not matched to a gene: 6. CDR3 length: 14 amino acids. CDR3 region: CASSLARQGAVAFF. As DNA, the CDR3 is TGTGCCAGCAGCTTAGCCAGACAGGGGGCCGTAGCTTTCTTT.